This T cell receptor beta chain was retrieved from a study of CD8 T cells in Susac syndrome (dated 2019 in TCRdb). For context, the study as a whole: Whether CD8+ T cell activation and differentiation in Susac syndrome was antigen driven was tested using repertoire sequencing.

At the junction V is shortened by 1 base and J by 0 bases, with 16 bases in between. From the germline V gene (reference sequence), CDR1 is DFQATT and CDR2 is SNEGSKA. Spanning cysteine to phenylalanine, the CDR3 consists of 16 amino acids. The read is trimmed to its CDR3 DNA, 48 bases read in frame from base 1. Regarding this clonotype: What antigen it recognizes has not been identified. No qualities accompany the bases; no much larger clone lies one base away.

Overall results and qualifications from the work: The number of individuals in the TCR sequencing and HLA analysis was recognized as being relatively small.

RNA was extracted using the RNeasy kit, and about 0.45 to 1 microgram was reverse transcribed with random hexamers. TCR beta CDR3 regions were amplified with the immunoSEQ multiplex PCR assay covering 54 Vbeta and 13 Jbeta segments. Bias from PCR amplification was corrected by using a synthetic template baseline for primer optimization and for computational correction. From the authors' description of their analysis: Reads were annotated to V, D and J genes according to IMGT and were analyzed with immunoSEQ Analyzer, with only productive sequences retained. Clonality was computed as one minus Shannon entropy normalized by log2 of the number of productive unique sequences. For each patient and control, public and private clones were evaluated within the 100 most prevalent clones. Susac-specific clones were defined as absent from healthy and MS cohorts, over a thousand published viral clones and other ImmuneACCESS disease sequences. TCRdb applied fastp at Q25 and MiXCR to the public reads, then kept only in-frame beta chains. Duplicate CDR3 protein sequences are folded into a single record with the most common DNA and genes. TCRdb's processing, not the study's, gives the V and J calls here. This sample lists roughly 330,000 distinct CDR3 sequences; about 91% were detected once. The ten largest make up 0.065% of the sample.

High-throughput TCR beta sequencing profiled peripheral blood CD8+ and CD4+ T cells from healthy donors, Susac syndrome patients and multiple sclerosis patients. The multiple sclerosis controls were treatment-naive patients who had stable or active relapsing-remitting disease and met the revised McDonald criteria. Bulk CD8+ and CD4+ T cells were purified by magnetic negative isolation, whereas CD8+ TEMRA cells were enriched by FACS. Blood was collected in EDTA tubes and processed within 24 hours, with PBMCs isolated through density gradient centrifugation. PBMCs destined for TCR sequencing were cryopreserved in liquid nitrogen and later thawed in a 37 °C water bath. Purity of sorted or isolated CD4+, CD8+ and CD8+ TEMRA cells was at least 90%.

The sample consisted of CD4+ T cells from PBMCs. The V gene is TRBV20-1 and the J gene is TRBJ2-7; no D gene is confidently identified. This TCR derives from a human donor with multiple sclerosis. The DNA sequence follows: TGCAGTGCTAGAGTCGGCGGCTCTCTAAGCTCCTACGAGCAGTACTTC. The translation is CSARVGGSLSSYEQYF.